Reported below is one T cell receptor (beta chain). Its antigen is not known. This table comes from immunoSEQ multiplex PCR, and its TCRdb copy is limited to in-frame clones, with some not included. The table has roughly 67,000 clones, roughly 80% seen once. The germline V gene encodes CDR1 LNHDA and CDR2 SQIVND (reference sequence). This CDR3 contains 15 residues. V was clipped by 5 bases and J by 0 bases, with 13 bases between them. This record comes from a study of OX40 agonist ivuxolimab in advanced cancers. The overall study: Those treated in dose escalation had hepatocellular carcinoma, melanoma, renal cell cancer or head and neck cancer. The group had a mean age of about 60 years, ranged from about 20 to 79, and was roughly 80% male. Study-level results: More expanded clones were seen, on average, in CD8+ T cells than in CD4+.

Patients had blood sampled at baseline and again on cycle 4 day 1 and cycle 7 day 1. This clonotype originated in an adult with an advanced solid tumor such as melanoma, head and neck, liver or kidney cancer. The chain links TRBV19 to TRBJ1-1; D is undetermined. Sequencing was performed on CD4+ or CD8+ T cells sorted from blood, taken in a trial of the OX40 agonist ivuxolimab. The CDR3 here is CASSYGLRLNTEAFF. The CDR3 DNA reads as TGTGCCAGTAGTTACGGACTCCGTTTGAACACTGAAGCTTTCTTT.